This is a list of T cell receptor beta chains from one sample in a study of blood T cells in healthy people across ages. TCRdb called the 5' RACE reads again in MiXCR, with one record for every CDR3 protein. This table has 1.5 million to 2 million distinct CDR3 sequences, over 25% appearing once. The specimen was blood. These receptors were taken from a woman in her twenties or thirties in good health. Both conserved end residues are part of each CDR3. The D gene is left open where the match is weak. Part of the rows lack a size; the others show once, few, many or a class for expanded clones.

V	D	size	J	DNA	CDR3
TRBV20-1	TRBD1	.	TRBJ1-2	TGCAGTGCCAGCTCAGGGGGCGCCGGGATCTATGGCTACACCTTC	CSASSGGAGIYGYTF
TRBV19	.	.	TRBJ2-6	TGTGCCAGTAGTACGCAACCCGGGACACCTGAGTTCTATGGGGCCAACGTCCTGACTTTC	CASSTQPGTPEFYGANVLTF
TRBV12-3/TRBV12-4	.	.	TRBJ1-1	TGTGCCAGCACCAATAACGGGGGCGACTGGGAAGCTTTCTTT	CASTNNGGDWEAFF
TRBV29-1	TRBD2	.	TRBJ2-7	TGCAGCGTTGAAGATGGCGAGCGGGGCTCCTACGAGCAGTACTTC	CSVEDGERGSYEQYF
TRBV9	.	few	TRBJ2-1	TGTGCCAGCAGCCCTCGGGACTTTCACTACAATGTGCAGTTCTTC	CASSPRDFHYNVQFF
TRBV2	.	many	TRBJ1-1	TGTGCCAGCAGTGAGGGCAGGGTATTTACTGAAGCTTTCTTT	CASSEGRVFTEAFF
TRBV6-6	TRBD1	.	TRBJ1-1	TGTGCTAGCAGTTACGGACAGGGGGCTATTGAAGCTTTCTTT	CASSYGQGAIEAFF
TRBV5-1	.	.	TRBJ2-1	TGCGCCAGCAGCTTGGGATCCAGGGTGGAGCAGTTCTTC	CASSLGSRVEQFF
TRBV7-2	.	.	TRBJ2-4	TGTGCCAGCAGCCGGGACCTTCTTGGCTCCTACAATGAGCAGTACTTC	CASSRDLLGSYNEQYF
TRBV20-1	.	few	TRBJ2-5	TGCAGTGCCCCCCGGGCAGGGTTGGGCGAGGAGACCCAGTACTTC	CSAPRAGLGEETQYF
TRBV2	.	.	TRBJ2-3	TGTGCCAGCAGTGATTACGGGTACACAGATACGCAGTATTTT	CASSDYGYTDTQYF
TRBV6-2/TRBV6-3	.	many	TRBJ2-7	TGTGCCAGCAGTTACTCAGCAGGGCGAAGATCCTACGAGCAGTACTTC	CASSYSAGRRSYEQYF
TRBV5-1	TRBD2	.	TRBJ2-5	TGCGCCAGCAGCTACGGAGCGGGGACCCTGGAGACCCAGTACTTC	CASSYGAGTLETQYF
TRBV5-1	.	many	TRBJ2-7	TGCGCCAGCAGCTTGAAGGCAGACTCGCTTTCCTACGAGCAGTACTTC	CASSLKADSLSYEQYF
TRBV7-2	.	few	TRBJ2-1	TGTGCCAGCAGCTTAAGTGCGATGAGCTCCTACAATGAGCAGTTCTTC	CASSLSAMSSYNEQFF
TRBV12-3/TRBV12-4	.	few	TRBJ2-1	TGTGCCAGCAGACTTTGGGGCGGGGGCCTCCCCTCCTACAATGAGCAGTTCTTC	CASRLWGGGLPSYNEQFF
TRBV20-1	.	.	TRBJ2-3	TGCAGTGCTAGTGGAGGGGGGGCTGGAGATACGCAGTATTTT	CSASGGGAGDTQYF
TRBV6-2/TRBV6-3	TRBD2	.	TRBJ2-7	TGTGCCAGCAACTCGGGAGGCATTCACTACGAGCAGTACTTC	CASNSGGIHYEQYF
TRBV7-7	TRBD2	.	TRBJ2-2	TGTGCCAGCAGCTCCACGGGGACTATATCCGGGGAGCTGTTTTTT	CASSSTGTISGELFF
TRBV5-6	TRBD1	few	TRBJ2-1	TGTGCCAGCAGCACCCCGCCAAGGGGGCCCAATGAGCAGTTCTTC	CASSTPPRGPNEQFF
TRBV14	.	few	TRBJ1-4	TGTGCCAGCAGCCAACGATCACATGAAAAACTGTTTTTT	CASSQRSHEKLFF
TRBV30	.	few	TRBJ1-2	TGTGCCTGGAGTAATAGCTACTATGGCTACACCTTC	CAWSNSYYGYTF
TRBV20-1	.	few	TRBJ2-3	TGCAGTGCTAGAGATTGGGGTAGCGCCCGCACAGATACGCAGTATTTT	CSARDWGSARTDTQYF
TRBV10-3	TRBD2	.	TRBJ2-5	TGTGCCATCAGCCCGGGAGTAGCGGGAGCGGCGCAGACCCAGTACTTC	CAISPGVAGAAQTQYF
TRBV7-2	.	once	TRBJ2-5	TGTGCCAGCAGCTTAGCGCATCAGGGGGGGAGGTACCAAGAGACCCAGTACTTC	CASSLAHQGGRYQETQYF
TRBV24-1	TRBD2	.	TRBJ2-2	TGTGCCACCAGTGAGGGAGGGTTCACCGGGGAGCTGTTTTTT	CATSEGGFTGELFF
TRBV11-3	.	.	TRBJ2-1	TGTGCCAGCAGCTGGTCTGGGCTCCTAAATGAGCAGTTCTTC	CASSWSGLLNEQFF
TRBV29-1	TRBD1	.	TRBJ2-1	TGCAGCCTGAGGGACAGGGGGCTGAACAATGAGCAGTTCTTC	CSLRDRGLNNEQFF
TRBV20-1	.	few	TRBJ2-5	TGCAGTGCTAGAGATCCCTCGGGGCAAAAAGAGACCCAGTACTTC	CSARDPSGQKETQYF
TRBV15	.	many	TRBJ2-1	TGTGCCACCAGCAGAGACGTGAATCGAACCTACAATGAGCAGTTCTTC	CATSRDVNRTYNEQFF
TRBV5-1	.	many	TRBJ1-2	TGCGCCAGCAGCTTGACAACCTCTAACTATGGCTACACCTTC	CASSLTTSNYGYTF
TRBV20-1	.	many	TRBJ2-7	TGCAGTGCTAGAGGCGAGTACGAGCAGTACTTC	CSARGEYEQYF
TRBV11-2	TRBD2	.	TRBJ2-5	TGTGCCAGCAGCATCAGCGGGAGGGCCATCAATGAGCAGTACTTC	CASSISGRAINEQYF
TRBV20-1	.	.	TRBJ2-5	TGCAGTGCTACCTACGACAGAGGAGTTGGGACCCAGTACTTC	CSATYDRGVGTQYF
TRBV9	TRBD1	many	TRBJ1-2	TGTGCCAGCAGCCAACAGGGGACCTATGGCTACACCTTC	CASSQQGTYGYTF
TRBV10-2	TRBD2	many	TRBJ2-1	TGCGCCAGCAGTGAGTTAGCGGGCAATGAGCAGTTCTTC	CASSELAGNEQFF
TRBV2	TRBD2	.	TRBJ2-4	TGTGCCAGCAGATCCGGGACTAGCGGGAGTGGTGCGCAGTACTTC	CASRSGTSGSGAQYF